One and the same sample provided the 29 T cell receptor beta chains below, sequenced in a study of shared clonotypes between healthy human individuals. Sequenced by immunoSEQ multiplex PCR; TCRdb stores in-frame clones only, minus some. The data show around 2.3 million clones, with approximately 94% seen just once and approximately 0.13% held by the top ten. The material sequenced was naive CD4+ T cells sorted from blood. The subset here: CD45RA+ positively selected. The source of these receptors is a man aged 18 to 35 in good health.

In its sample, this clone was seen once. The CDR3 DNA is TGCAGCGTTGAGTTAGGGGGCTCTGGAAACACCATATATTTT. Translated: CSVELGGSGNTIYF. This chain uses TRBV29-1 with TRBJ1-3; D possibly corresponds to TRBD1 (6 bases). The CDR3 totals 14 residues. The germline gives CDR1 SQVTM, CDR2 ANQGSEA. V lost 3 bases and J lost 0, with 9 bases in between.

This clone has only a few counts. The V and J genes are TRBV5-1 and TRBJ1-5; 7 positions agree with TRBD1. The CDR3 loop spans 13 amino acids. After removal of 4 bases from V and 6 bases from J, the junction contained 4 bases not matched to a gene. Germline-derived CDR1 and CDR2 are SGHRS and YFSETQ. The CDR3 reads CASSAGGIQPQHF. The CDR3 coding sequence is TGCGCCAGCAGCGCAGGGGGAATTCAGCCCCAGCATTTT.

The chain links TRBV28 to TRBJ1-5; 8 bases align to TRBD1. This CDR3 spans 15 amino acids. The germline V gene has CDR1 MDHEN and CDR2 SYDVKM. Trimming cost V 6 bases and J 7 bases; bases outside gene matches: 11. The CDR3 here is CASRGGGQGYQPQHF. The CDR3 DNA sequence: TGTGCCAGCAGGGGGGGCGGACAGGGATACCAGCCCCAGCATTTT. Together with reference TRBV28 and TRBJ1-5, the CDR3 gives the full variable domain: DVKVTQSSRYLVKRTGEKVFLECVQDMDHENMFWYRQDPGLGLRLIYFSYDVKMKEKGDIPEGYSVSREKKERFSLILESASTNQTSMYLCASRGGGQGYQPQHFGDGTRLSIL.

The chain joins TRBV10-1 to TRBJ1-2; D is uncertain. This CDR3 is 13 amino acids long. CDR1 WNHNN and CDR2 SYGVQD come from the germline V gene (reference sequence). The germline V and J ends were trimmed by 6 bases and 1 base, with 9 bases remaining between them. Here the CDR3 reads CASSRTVNYGYTF. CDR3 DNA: TGCGCCAGCAGCCGGACGGTTAACTATGGCTACACCTTC.

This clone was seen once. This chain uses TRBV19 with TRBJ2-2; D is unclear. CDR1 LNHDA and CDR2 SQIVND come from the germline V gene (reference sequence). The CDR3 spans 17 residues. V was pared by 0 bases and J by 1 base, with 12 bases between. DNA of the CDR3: TGTGCCAGTAGTATAGAAGCCCTATTCGGGAACACCGGGGAGCTGTTTTTT. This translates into CASSIEALFGNTGELFF.

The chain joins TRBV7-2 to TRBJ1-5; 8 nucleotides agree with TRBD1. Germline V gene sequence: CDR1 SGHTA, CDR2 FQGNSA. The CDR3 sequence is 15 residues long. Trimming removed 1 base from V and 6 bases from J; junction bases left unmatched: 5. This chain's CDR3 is CASSLVDRAAQPQHF. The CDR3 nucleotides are TGTGCCAGCAGCTTAGTGGACAGGGCTGCTCAGCCCCAGCATTTT.

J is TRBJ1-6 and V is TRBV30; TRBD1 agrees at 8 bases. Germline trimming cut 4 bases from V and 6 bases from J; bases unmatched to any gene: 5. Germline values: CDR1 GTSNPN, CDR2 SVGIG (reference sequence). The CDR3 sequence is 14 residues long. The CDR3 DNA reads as TGTGCCTGGACAGGACAGGGCCCTAATTCACCCCTCCACTTT. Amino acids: CAWTGQGPNSPLHF.

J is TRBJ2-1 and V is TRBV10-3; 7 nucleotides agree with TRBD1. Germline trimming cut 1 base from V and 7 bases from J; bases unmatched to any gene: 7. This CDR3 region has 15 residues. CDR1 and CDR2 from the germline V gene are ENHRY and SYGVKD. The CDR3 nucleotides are TGTGCCATCAGTGAGTGGGACAGCGGCCAAAATGAGCAGTTCTTC. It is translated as CAISEWDSGQNEQFF.

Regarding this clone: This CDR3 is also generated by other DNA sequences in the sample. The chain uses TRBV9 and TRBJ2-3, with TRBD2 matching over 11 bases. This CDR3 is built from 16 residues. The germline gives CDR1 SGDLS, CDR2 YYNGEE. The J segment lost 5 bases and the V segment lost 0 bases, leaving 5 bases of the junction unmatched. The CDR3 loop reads CASSVALAGVGDTQYF. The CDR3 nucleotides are TGTGCCAGCAGCGTAGCACTAGCGGGGGTGGGAGATACGCAGTATTTT.

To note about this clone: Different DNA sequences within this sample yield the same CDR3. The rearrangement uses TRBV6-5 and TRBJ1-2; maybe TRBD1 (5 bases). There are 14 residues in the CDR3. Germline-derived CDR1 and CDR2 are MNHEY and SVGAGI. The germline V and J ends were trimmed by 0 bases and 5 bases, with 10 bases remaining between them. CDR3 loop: CASSYSRGVYGYTF. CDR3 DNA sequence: TGTGCCAGCAGTTACTCGAGAGGGGTTTATGGCTACACCTTC.

This CDR3 is CASSYSLGGSYNEQFF. In nucleotides, the CDR3 is TGTGCCAGCAGTTACTCGTTGGGAGGTTCCTACAATGAGCAGTTCTTC. The J gene is TRBJ2-1, the V gene TRBV6-5; D is possibly TRBD2 (6 bases). The V and J ends lost 0 bases and 1 base respectively, with 10 bases between them. Germline V gene lookup returns CDR1 MNHEY and CDR2 SVGAGI. This CDR3 region has 16 residues.

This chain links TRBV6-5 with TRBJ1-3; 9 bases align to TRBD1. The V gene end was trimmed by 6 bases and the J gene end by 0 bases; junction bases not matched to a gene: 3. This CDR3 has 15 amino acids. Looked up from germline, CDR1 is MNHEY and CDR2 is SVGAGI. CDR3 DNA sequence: TGTGCCAGCAGCCGACAGGGGGACTCTGGAAACACCATATATTTT. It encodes CASSRQGDSGNTIYF.

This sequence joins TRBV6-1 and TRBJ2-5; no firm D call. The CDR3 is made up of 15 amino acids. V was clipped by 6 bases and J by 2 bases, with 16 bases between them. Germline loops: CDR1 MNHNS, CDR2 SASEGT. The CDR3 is CASRSDPDPQETQYF. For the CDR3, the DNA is TGTGCCAGCAGATCCGATCCCGACCCTCAAGAGACCCAGTACTTC.

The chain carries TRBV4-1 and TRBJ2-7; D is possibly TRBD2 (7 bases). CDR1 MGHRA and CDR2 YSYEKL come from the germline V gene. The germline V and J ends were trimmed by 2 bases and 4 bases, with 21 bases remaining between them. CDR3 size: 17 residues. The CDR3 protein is CASSQQGPASGNYEQYF. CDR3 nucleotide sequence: TGCGCCAGCAGCCAACAGGGGCCGGCTAGCGGTAATTACGAGCAGTACTTC.

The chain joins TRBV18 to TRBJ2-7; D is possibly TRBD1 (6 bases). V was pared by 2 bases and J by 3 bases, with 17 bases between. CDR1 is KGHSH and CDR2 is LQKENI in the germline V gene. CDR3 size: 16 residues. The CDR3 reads CASSPSTGNYGYEQYF. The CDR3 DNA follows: TGTGCCAGCTCACCATCAACAGGGAACTATGGCTACGAGCAGTACTTC.

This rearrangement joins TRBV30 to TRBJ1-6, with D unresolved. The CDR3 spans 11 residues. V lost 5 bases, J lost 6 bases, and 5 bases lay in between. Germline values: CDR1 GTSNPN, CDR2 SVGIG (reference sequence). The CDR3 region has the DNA TGTGCCTGGGAAACTAATTCACCCCTCCACTTT. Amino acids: CAWETNSPLHF.

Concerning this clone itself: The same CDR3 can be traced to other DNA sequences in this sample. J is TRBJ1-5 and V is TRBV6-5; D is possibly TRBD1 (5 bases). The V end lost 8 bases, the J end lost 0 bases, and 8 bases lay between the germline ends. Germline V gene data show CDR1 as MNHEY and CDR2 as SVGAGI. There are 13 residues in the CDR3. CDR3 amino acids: CASRGGSNQPQHF. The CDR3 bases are TGTGCCAGCCGGGGCGGTAGCAATCAGCCCCAGCATTTT.

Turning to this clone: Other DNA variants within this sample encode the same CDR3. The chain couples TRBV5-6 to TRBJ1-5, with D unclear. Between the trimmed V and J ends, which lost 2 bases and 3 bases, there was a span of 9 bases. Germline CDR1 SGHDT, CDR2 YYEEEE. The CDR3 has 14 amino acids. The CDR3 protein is CASSLGQVNQPQHF. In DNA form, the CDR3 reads TGTGCCAGCAGCTTAGGGCAGGTCAATCAGCCCCAGCATTTT.

The CDR3 nucleotides are TGTGCCAGCAGCTTAGCAGAGGGAGGGAACGAGCAGTACTTC. It is translated as CASSLAEGGNEQYF. V gene TRBV7-9 combines with J gene TRBJ2-7; 7 bases match TRBD2. The ends lost 0 bases at V and 5 bases at J; junction bases unmatched: 4. CDR3 length equals 14 residues. Germline V lookup: CDR1 SEHNR, CDR2 FQNEAQ (reference sequence).

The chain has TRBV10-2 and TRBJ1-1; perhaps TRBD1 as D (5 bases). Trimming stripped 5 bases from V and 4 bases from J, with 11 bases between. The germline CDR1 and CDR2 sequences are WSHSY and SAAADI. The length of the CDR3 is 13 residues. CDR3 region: CASSPPGGTEAFF. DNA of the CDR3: TGCGCCAGCAGTCCCCCCGGGGGCACTGAAGCTTTCTTT.

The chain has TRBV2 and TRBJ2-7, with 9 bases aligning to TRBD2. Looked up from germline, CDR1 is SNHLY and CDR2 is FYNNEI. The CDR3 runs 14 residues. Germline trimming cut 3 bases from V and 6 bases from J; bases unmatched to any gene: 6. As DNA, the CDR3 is TGTGCCAGCAGTGAGGAGAATAGCGGGGGCGAGCAGTACTTC. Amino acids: CASSEENSGGEQYF.

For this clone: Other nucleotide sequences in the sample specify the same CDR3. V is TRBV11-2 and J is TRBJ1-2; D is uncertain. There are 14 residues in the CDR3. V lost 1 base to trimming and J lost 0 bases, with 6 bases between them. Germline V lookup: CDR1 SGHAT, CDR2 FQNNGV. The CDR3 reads CASSLGRANYGYTF. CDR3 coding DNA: TGTGCCAGCAGCTTAGGGCGTGCTAACTATGGCTACACCTTC.

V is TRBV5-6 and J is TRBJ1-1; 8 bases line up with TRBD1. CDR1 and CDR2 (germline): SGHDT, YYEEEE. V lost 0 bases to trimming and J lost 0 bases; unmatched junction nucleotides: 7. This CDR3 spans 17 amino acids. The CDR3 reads CASSLGVGQAMNTEAFF. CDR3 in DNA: TGTGCCAGCAGCTTGGGTGTGGGACAGGCTATGAACACTGAAGCTTTCTTT.

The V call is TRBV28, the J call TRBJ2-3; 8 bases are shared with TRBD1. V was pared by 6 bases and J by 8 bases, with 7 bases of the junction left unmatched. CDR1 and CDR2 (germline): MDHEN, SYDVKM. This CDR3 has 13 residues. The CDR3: CASRDRGKGTQYF. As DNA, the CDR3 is TGTGCCAGCAGAGACAGGGGAAAGGGTACGCAGTATTTT.

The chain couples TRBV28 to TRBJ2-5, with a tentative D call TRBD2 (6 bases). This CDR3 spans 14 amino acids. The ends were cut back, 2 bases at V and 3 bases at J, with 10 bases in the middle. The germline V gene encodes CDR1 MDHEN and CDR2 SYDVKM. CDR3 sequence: CASSLATRKETQYF. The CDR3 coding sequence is TGTGCCAGCAGTTTAGCGACTAGAAAAGAGACCCAGTACTTC. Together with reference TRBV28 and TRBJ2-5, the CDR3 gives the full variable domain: DVKVTQSSRYLVKRTGEKVFLECVQDMDHENMFWYRQDPGLGLRLIYFSYDVKMKEKGDIPEGYSVSREKKERFSLILESASTNQTSMYLCASSLATRKETQYFGPGTRLLVL.

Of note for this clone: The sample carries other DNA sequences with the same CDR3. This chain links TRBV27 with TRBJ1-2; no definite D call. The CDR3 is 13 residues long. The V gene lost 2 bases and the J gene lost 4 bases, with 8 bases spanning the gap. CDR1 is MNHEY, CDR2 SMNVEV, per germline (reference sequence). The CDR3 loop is CASSLGQLYGYTF. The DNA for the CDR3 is TGTGCCAGCAGTTTAGGGCAGCTCTATGGCTACACCTTC.

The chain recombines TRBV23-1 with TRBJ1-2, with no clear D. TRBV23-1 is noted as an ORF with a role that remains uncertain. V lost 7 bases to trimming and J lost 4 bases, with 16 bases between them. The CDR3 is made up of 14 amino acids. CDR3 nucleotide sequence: TGCGCCAGCACCACCGGGCACGAGGGCTATGGCTACACCTTC. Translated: CASTTGHEGYGYTF.

CDR3 in amino acids: CASSPGLAGAGNEQFF. The CDR3 DNA sequence: TGTGCCAGCAGCCCTGGACTAGCGGGAGCGGGAAATGAGCAGTTCTTC. This chain links TRBV11-2 with TRBJ2-1, with TRBD2 identical over 13 bases. The CDR3 totals 16 residues. With V trimmed by 5 bases and J by 7 bases, 8 bases remained unmatched. Per germline, CDR1 SGHAT and CDR2 FQNNGV.

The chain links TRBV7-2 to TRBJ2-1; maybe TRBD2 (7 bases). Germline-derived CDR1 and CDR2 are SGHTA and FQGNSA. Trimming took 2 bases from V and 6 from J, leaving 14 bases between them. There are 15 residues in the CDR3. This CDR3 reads CASSLRGRAGNEQFF. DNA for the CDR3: TGTGCCAGCAGCTTAAGGGGGAGGGCCGGCAATGAGCAGTTCTTC.